This is a list of T cell receptor beta chains from one sample in a study of OX40 agonist ivuxolimab in advanced cancers. Libraries were prepared by immunoSEQ multiplex PCR; TCRdb keeps only in-frame clonotypes and omits some of them. Found here are about 84,000 clones, around 94% of them singletons; the top ten hold approximately 10%. The sample in question was CD4+ or CD8+ T cells sorted from blood, obtained in a trial of the OX40 agonist ivuxolimab. Source of these receptors: an adult with an advanced solid tumor such as melanoma, head and neck, liver or kidney cancer. CDR3s include the opening cysteine and the closing phenylalanine or tryptophan. The D gene is left open where the match is weak. Some rows mark clone size as missing; the rest say once, few, many or name a class of expanded clone.

CDR3aa	CDR3nt	d_gene	v_gene	j_gene	abundance
CHMDRQANTEAFF	TGTCACATGGACCGACAGGCCAACACTGAAGCTTTCTTT	-	TRBV30	TRBJ1-1	-
CASSPGEGGTGELFF	TGTGCCAGCAGCCCAGGGGAAGGGGGCACCGGGGAGCTGTTTTTT	-	TRBV5-4	TRBJ2-2	-
CASSPGGETQYF	TGTGCCAGCAGCCCAGGGGGGGAGACCCAGTACTTC	-	TRBV5-4	TRBJ2-5	-
CASSVGSGNEKLFF	TGTGCCAGCAGCGTAGGCTCTGGGAATGAAAAACTGTTTTTT	-	TRBV9	TRBJ1-4	-
CASSSISGSEQFF	TGTGCCAGCAGCTCAATTAGCGGAAGTGAGCAGTTCTTC	-	TRBV7-2	TRBJ2-1	-
CASSIGGYSQPQHF	TGTGCCAGTAGTATCGGGGGTTATAGTCAGCCCCAGCATTTT	-	TRBV19	TRBJ1-5	-
CARSFGTTNTGELFF	TGTGCCAGGAGTTTTGGGACAACGAACACCGGGGAGCTGTTTTTT	-	TRBV6-4	TRBJ2-2	-
CASSKGGGYGYTF	TGTGCCAGCAGCAAAGGGGGAGGCTATGGCTACACCTTC	-	TRBV7-9	TRBJ1-2	-
CASSPQTGPYNQPQHF	TGTGCCAGCAGCCCCCAGACAGGGCCCTACAATCAGCCCCAGCATTTT	TRBD1	TRBV4-2	TRBJ1-5	-
CASSYLRDPYEQYF	TGTGCCAGCAGTTACCTCCGGGACCCTTACGAGCAGTACTTC	-	TRBV6-5	TRBJ2-7	-
CASSPWGGAGNTIYF	TGCGCCAGCAGCCCTTGGGGGGGGGCTGGAAACACCATATATTTT	-	TRBV4-3	TRBJ1-3	-
CASSSGTSGYEQYF	TGTGCCAGCAGCTCCGGGACTAGCGGCTACGAGCAGTACTTC	TRBD2	TRBV5-6	TRBJ2-7	-
CASSYSRDGGETQYF	TGTGCCAGCAGTTACTCGCGGGATGGGGGGGAGACCCAGTACTTC	-	TRBV6-5	TRBJ2-5	once
CASSAVGGSGNTIYF	TGTGCCAGCAGCGCAGTGGGGGGTTCTGGAAACACCATATATTTT	-	TRBV2	TRBJ1-3	-
CSVEDEDYSRETQYF	TGCAGCGTTGAAGATGAAGACTACTCAAGGGAGACCCAGTACTTC	-	TRBV29-1	TRBJ2-5	-
CASSRGGEPSPKQFF	TGTGCCAGCAGCCGGGGAGGGGAGCCATCTCCTAAGCAGTTCTTC	TRBD2	TRBV9	TRBJ2-1	once
CASSKVVQGAGMNTEAFF	TGTGCCAGCAGCAAAGTGGTACAGGGGGCGGGGATGAACACTGAAGCTTTCTTT	-	TRBV21-1	TRBJ1-1	once
CASSYRGLDTEAFF	TGTGCCAGCAGTTACAGGGGGCTGGACACTGAAGCTTTCTTT	-	TRBV21-1	TRBJ1-1	-
CASSFGGQGPLGETQYF	TGCGCCAGCAGCTTTGGGGGACAGGGTCCCCTCGGGGAGACCCAGTACTTC	TRBD1	TRBV5-1	TRBJ2-5	few
CASSGGDSRFNYGYTF	TGTGCCAGCAGCGGAGGGGACAGCCGATTTAACTATGGCTACACCTTC	TRBD1	TRBV9	TRBJ1-2	once
CASSLGEPGFTEAFF	TGTGCCAGCAGCTTGGGAGAACCGGGATTCACTGAAGCTTTCTTT	-	TRBV7-9	TRBJ1-1	-
CASSELGLNLAGELFF	TGTGCCAGCAGTGAACTGGGACTTAACCTCGCCGGGGAGCTGTTTTTT	-	TRBV6-1	TRBJ2-2	once
CASSSVRNQPQHF	TGTGCCAGCAGTTCTGTCCGGAATCAGCCCCAGCATTTT	-	TRBV28	TRBJ1-5	-
CASSVGSLEETQYF	TGTGCCAGCAGCGTAGGAAGTTTAGAAGAGACCCAGTACTTC	-	TRBV9	TRBJ2-5	-
CASSPGSSYEQYF	TGTGCCAGCAGCCCCGGGAGCTCCTACGAGCAGTACTTC	-	TRBV6-5	TRBJ2-7	-
CASSFTPRQDSYNEQFF	TGTGCCAGCAGTTTTACCCCTCGGCAGGATTCCTACAATGAGCAGTTCTTC	-	TRBV28	TRBJ2-1	-
CSVVGKGSNTGELFF	TGCAGCGTTGTAGGGAAGGGGTCGAACACCGGGGAGCTGTTTTTT	-	TRBV29-1	TRBJ2-2	-
CASSVRGPFGEQFF	TGTGCCAGCAGCGTGAGGGGCCCCTTTGGTGAGCAGTTCTTC	-	TRBV9	TRBJ2-1	-
CASSLAVTIYEQFF	TGTGCCAGCAGCTTGGCCGTGACAATCTATGAGCAGTTCTTC	-	TRBV5-6	TRBJ2-1	-
CASSYHNEQFF	TGTGCCAGCAGTTACCACAATGAGCAGTTCTTC	-	TRBV6-5	TRBJ2-1	-
CASGLPPTRENFYNEQFF	TGTGCTAGTGGTTTGCCCCCCACCAGGGAGAACTTCTACAATGAGCAGTTCTTC	-	TRBV12-5	TRBJ2-1	-
CASSLTGTNYGYTF	TGCGCCAGCAGCCTTACAGGGACCAACTATGGCTACACCTTC	-	TRBV10-2	TRBJ1-2	-
CASSLNRNTDTQYF	TGTGCCAGCAGCTTGAACCGCAACACAGATACGCAGTATTTT	-	TRBV5-4	TRBJ2-3	once
CASSHVLGDTEAFF	TGTGCCAGCAGCCACGTTTTGGGGGACACTGAAGCTTTCTTT	-	TRBV7-9	TRBJ1-1	-
CASSLGLFSTYEQYF	TGCGCCAGCAGCTTGGGACTATTCTCTACCTACGAGCAGTACTTC	-	TRBV5-1	TRBJ2-7	-
CASRIRGHAFYEQYF	TGTGCCAGCAGGATACGGGGACACGCATTTTACGAGCAGTACTTC	-	TRBV6-5	TRBJ2-7	once
CASNLAGDMGEQYF	TGTGCCAGCAATCTAGCGGGAGATATGGGCGAGCAGTACTTC	TRBD2	TRBV11-2	TRBJ2-7	-
CASSLDEKLFF	TGTGCCAGCAGCCTTGATGAAAAACTGTTTTTT	-	TRBV7-9	TRBJ1-4	-
CATSRGTSGSYEQYF	TGTGCCACCAGCAGAGGGACTAGCGGGAGCTACGAGCAGTACTTC	TRBD2	TRBV15	TRBJ2-7	-
CASSGPSQPQHF	TGTGCCAGCAGCGGACCCTCGCAGCCCCAGCATTTT	-	TRBV27	TRBJ1-5	few
CASGPSSGYGYTF	TGTGCTAGTGGTCCCTCCTCGGGTTATGGCTACACCTTC	-	TRBV12-5	TRBJ1-2	-
CASSTTSGSSYEQYF	TGTGCCAGCAGTACGACGAGTGGGAGCTCCTACGAGCAGTACTTC	-	TRBV7-9	TRBJ2-7	-
CASSPRASGSYEQYF	TGTGCCAGCAGCCCGCGGGCTAGCGGGAGCTACGAGCAGTACTTC	TRBD2	TRBV11-3	TRBJ2-7	-
CSVAKQSLDEQYF	TGCAGCGTCGCAAAACAGTCGCTTGACGAGCAGTACTTC	-	TRBV29-1	TRBJ2-7	-
CASSLTTPGQGWTEAFF	TGCGCCAGCAGCTTGACGACTCCGGGACAGGGATGGACTGAAGCTTTCTTT	TRBD1	TRBV5-1	TRBJ1-1	-
CASSLASTYEQYF	TGCGCCAGCAGCTTGGCGTCGACCTACGAGCAGTACTTC	-	TRBV5-1	TRBJ2-7	once
CASSPDGGGFSEKLFF	TGTGCCAGCAGCCCTGACGGGGGCGGATTCAGTGAAAAACTGTTTTTT	-	TRBV28	TRBJ1-4	-
CAGRTSGGEQFF	TGTGCCGGCCGGACTAGCGGGGGTGAGCAGTTCTTC	TRBD2	TRBV5-8	TRBJ2-1	once
CASSPGTSGRADEQYF	TGTGCCAGCAGCCCCGGGACTAGCGGGAGGGCCGACGAGCAGTACTTC	TRBD2	TRBV27	TRBJ2-7	-
CASSQETSGYNEQFF	TGCGCCAGCAGCCAAGAGACTAGCGGGTACAATGAGCAGTTCTTC	TRBD2	TRBV4-1	TRBJ2-1	-
CASSEGSSGVYEQYF	TGTGCCAGCAGTGAGGGGTCTAGCGGTGTTTACGAGCAGTACTTC	TRBD2	TRBV2	TRBJ2-7	-
CASRPKFATNEKLFF	TGTGCCAGCAGGCCCAAGTTCGCGACTAATGAAAAACTGTTTTTT	-	TRBV6-5	TRBJ1-4	-
CASSFPRTGLGEQFF	TGTGCCAGCAGTTTCCCACGGACTGGGTTAGGGGAGCAGTTCTTC	-	TRBV27	TRBJ2-1	-
CASSFTTRGPEKLFF	TGTGCCAGCAGCTTTACCACCAGGGGGCCTGAAAAACTGTTTTTT	TRBD1	TRBV7-8	TRBJ1-4	-
CASSPSRRLFNEQFF	TGCGCCAGCAGCCCTTCCCGGCGACTGTTTAATGAGCAGTTCTTC	-	TRBV4-3	TRBJ2-1	-
CASSRDGNEETQYF	TGTGCCAGCAGCCGGGACGGTAATGAGGAGACCCAGTACTTC	-	TRBV11-3	TRBJ2-5	-
CASSLRWSQNEKLFF	TGTGCCAGCAGCCTCAGGTGGTCGCAGAATGAAAAACTGTTTTTT	-	TRBV6-6	TRBJ1-4	-
CASSAYRTSGNTIYF	TGTGCCAGCAGCGCCTACAGGACCTCTGGAAACACCATATATTTT	-	TRBV7-6	TRBJ1-3	-
CASRIHGTGPYEQYF	TGTGCCAGCAGGATACACGGGACAGGACCCTACGAGCAGTACTTC	TRBD1	TRBV5-4	TRBJ2-7	-